This TCR beta chain originates from a study of blood T cell repertoires in COVID-19 (dated by TCRdb to the early 2020s). Background on the whole study: The collaborator samples originated in the United States, Italy and Spain and spanned the acute and convalescent phases of COVID-19. Subjects who had been exposed to COVID-19, were actively infected with it, or had recovered from it provided the deeply sampled blood TCRbeta repertoires that made up the dataset. A freely available public database, intended as a resource for researchers studying the immune response to SARS-CoV-2, is where the repertoires were released. Sample metadata almost always included a de-identified subject ID, COVID-19 status, age in years and sex. The prospective study material was composed of cDNA or gDNA derived from T cells, B-cell-depleted T cells, or PBMCs. Where available, HLA class I and class II types were taken from metadata supplied by the sample provider and were not determined by assay-based typing. Samples came from the ongoing ImmuneRACE study (first 160 participants) plus 1,254 subjects from 6 global collaborators. The research as a whole found: Clinical and demographic metadata were provided uncurated, with the amount varying by source and participant.

The immunoSEQ Assay, a bias-controlled multiplex PCR, was used to amplify TCRbeta CDR3 regions from genomic DNA. On the authors' methods: Nucleated cell counts per sample were estimated from amplification of reference gene primers within the assay. To quantify the absolute abundance of each unique TCRbeta CDR3 rearrangement, sequence reads were collapsed and filtered. For each sample, productive Simpson clonality was calculated as the square root of Simpson's diversity index over productive rearrangements. TCRdb holds this immuneACCESS table with in-frame rearrangements only. Some clones are missing; in checked studies, unresolved V genes explain under half, and the rest has no known cause. V and J calls and clone size are those listed in that table; D and trimming were worked out from the DNA. The table for this sample lists about 49,000 clones; 80% to 90% of them were counted only once. Together, the top ten hold 2.1% of the sample.

Turning to this clone: There is no known antigen for this receptor. Its ends do not fully match the called genes, so a read error is possible.

Inclusive of the bounding cysteine and phenylalanine, the CDR3 is 13 residues long. The CDR3 DNA has 39 bases and is translated from base 1. CDR1 SSHAT and CDR2 FNYEAQ are derived from the germline V gene (reference sequence). In Seattle, one collaborating source enrolled patients while the infection was active and tracked those patients longitudinally over the course of disease. Collaborating institutions collected whole blood in K2EDTA tubes following their own protocols. For TCRbeta analysis, collaborator samples were shipped as frozen whole blood, as isolated PBMCs, or as DNA extracted from either sample type.

The source is a woman older than 75 with COVID-19, enrolled during active disease. The sequencing sample was made of peripheral blood. The rearrangement combines TRBV7-7 with TRBJ2-5; 7 bases in the middle match TRBD2. The CDR3 in this case is CASSPVGGETQYF. The bases are TGTGCTAGCAGCCCTGTGGGGGGGGAGACCCAGTACTTC.